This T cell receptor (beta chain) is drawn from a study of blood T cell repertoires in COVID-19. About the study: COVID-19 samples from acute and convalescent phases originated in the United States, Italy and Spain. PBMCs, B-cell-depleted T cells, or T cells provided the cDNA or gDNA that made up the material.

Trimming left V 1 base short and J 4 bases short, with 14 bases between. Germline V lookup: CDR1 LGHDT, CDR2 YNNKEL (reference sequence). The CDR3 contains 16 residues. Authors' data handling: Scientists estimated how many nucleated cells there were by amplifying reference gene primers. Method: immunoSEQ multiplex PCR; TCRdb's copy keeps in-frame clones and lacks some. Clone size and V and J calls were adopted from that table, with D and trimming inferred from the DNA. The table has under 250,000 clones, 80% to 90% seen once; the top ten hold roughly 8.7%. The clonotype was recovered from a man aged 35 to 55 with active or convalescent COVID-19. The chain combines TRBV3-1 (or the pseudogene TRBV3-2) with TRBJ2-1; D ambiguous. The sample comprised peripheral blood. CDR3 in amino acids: CASSQGGERMYNEQFF. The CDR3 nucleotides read TGTGCCAGCAGCCAAGGAGGTGAGAGGATGTACAATGAGCAGTTCTTC.